The 20 T cell receptor beta chains in this list originate from one sample, sequenced in a study of tumor-infiltrating lymphocytes in primary liver carcinoma. TCR beta cDNA came from about 500 ng total RNA, primed with a constant-region primer. Libraries for TCR beta were built through three nested multiplex PCR rounds, which together made up a slightly modified ARM-PCR procedure. Running about 11 cycles apiece, the first two PCR rounds relied on TRBV1-TRBV30 forward primers together with a C-beta reverse primer. One entry per CDR3 protein, called by TCRdb with MiXCR from the multiplex PCR reads. This table has some 25,000 distinct CDR3 sequences, nearly 80% appearing once. From unsorted bulk tissue weighing about 20-33 mg, DNA and RNA were co-extracted. The sequenced sample was liver tumor tissue from sampling region 3. As to subset: tumor region T3, left-lateral pole. Receptors were obtained from a man aged 40-49 years with primary liver carcinoma and hepatitis B virus infection.

This chain's CDR3 is CARKEFGVGVITQYF. The DNA for the CDR3 is TGTGCCAGGAAGGAGTTTGGGGTGGGAGTAATTACGCAGTATTTT. The genes are TRBV4-2 and TRBJ2-3; TRBD2 might be the D (5 bases). This CDR3 contains 15 residues. The V gene's germline CDR1 is LGHNA and CDR2 YNFKEQ. V was cut by 9 bases and J by 8 bases, with 24 bases left in between.

This clonotype was counted once. The chain links TRBV29-1 to TRBJ2-1; 8 bases align to TRBD1. This CDR3 spans 15 amino acids. In germline, CDR1 is SQVTM, CDR2 ANQGSEA. J was trimmed by 7 bases and V by 1 base; bases with no gene match: 9. CDR3 DNA: TGCAGCGTTGAAGGTCCGGGACAGGAGTTAAATGAGCAGTTCTTC. This sequence encodes CSVEGPGQELNEQFF.

This clonotype was detected ten times or more. This sequence joins TRBV13 and TRBJ2-7; D remains ambiguous. V lost 0 bases, J lost 5 bases, and 5 bases lay in between. The CDR3 is made up of 12 amino acids. CDR1 and CDR2 (germline): PRHDT, FYEKMQ (reference sequence). As DNA, the CDR3 is TGTGCCAGCAGCTTAGGGCTCGACGAGCAGTACTTC. Amino acids: CASSLGLDEQYF.

The chain uses TRBV7-3 and TRBJ2-1; weak D call: TRBD1 (6 bases). This CDR3 spans 16 amino acids. Germline V CDR1 and CDR2: SGHTA, FQGTGA. V was pared by 5 bases and J by 4 bases, with 18 bases between. The CDR3 nucleotides read TGTGCCAGCAGCCTCCGTACAGGGTCGATTTACAATGAGCAGTTCTTC. This sequence encodes CASSLRTGSIYNEQFF.

A remark on this clonotype: Relative to the germline gene, one junction end is altered; a read error may explain this. The chain combines TRBV12-3 or TRBV12-4 with TRBJ1-5; D is unresolved. CDR3 length: 14 amino acids. The CDR3 region has the DNA TGTGTCAGCAGTTTAGATGAGGGCAATCAGCGCCAACATTTT. This sequence encodes CVSSLDEGNQRQHF.

The chain couples TRBV29-1 to TRBJ2-1; D might be TRBD2 (6 bases). This CDR3 has 12 residues. CDR1 is SQVTM and CDR2 is ANQGSEA in the germline V gene. The V end lost 7 bases, the J end lost 9 bases, and 16 bases lay between the germline ends. In DNA, the CDR3 is TGCAGCGCCCGCTCAGGGAGGATTGAGCAGTTCTTC. Translating it yields CSARSGRIEQFF.

This clonotype was seen a single time. At one end, the junction sequence differs from germline, possibly due to a read error. This chain connects TRBV6-5 to TRBJ1-1, with D possibly matching TRBD1 (6 bases). The CDR3 has 15 amino acids. Germline CDR1 reads MNHEY; CDR2 reads SVGAGI. CDR3 in amino acids: CTSSYRTELNTEAFF. Here the CDR3 DNA reads TGTACCAGCAGTTACAGGACAGAATTAAACACTGAAGCTTTCTTT.

As to this clonotype: At one boundary the junction diverges from the germline segment, which might be a read error. The J gene is TRBJ2-5, the V gene TRBV6-2 or TRBV6-3; TRBD1 agrees at 8 bases. CDR3 size: 13 residues. The germline V gene encodes CDR1 MNHEY and CDR2 SVGEGT. CDR3 nucleotide sequence: TGTGCCGGCAGCCTGGACAGGGAAGAGACCCATTACTTC. Protein: CAGSLDREETHYF.

This clonotype was recorded a few times. The V call is TRBV7-6, the J call TRBJ2-7, with 9 bases fitting TRBD2. Germline CDR1 SGHVS, CDR2 FNYEAQ. CDR3 length: 16 residues. J gave up 5 bases and V 3 bases, and 11 bases lay outside the gene matches. The CDR3 loop is CASSFLTGSGSHEQYF. CDR3 coding DNA: TGTGCCAGCAGCTTCCTCACGGGTAGCGGGAGCCACGAGCAGTACTTC.

Notes on this clonotype: Sequence at one end of the junction differs from germline and may be a read error. The rearrangement joins TRBV4-1 to TRBJ2-7, with 7 nucleotides matching TRBD2. The V gene's germline CDR1 is MGHRA and CDR2 YSYEKL. This CDR3 has 16 amino acids. The CDR3 DNA reads as TGCGCCAGCAGCCAATCCCTAGCGGAGTCACTTTACGAGCAGCAGTTC. This codes for CASSQSLAESLYEQQF.

The V call is TRBV12-3 or TRBV12-4, the J call TRBJ2-3, with a weak D call TRBD1 (5 bases). The CDR3 consists of 13 residues. CDR3 residues: CVNRPTDTDTQYF. CDR3 coding DNA: TGTGTCAACAGGCCGACGGACACAGATACGCAGTATTTT.

CDR3 amino acids: CSAISLAGTHEQYF. DNA for the CDR3: TGCAGTGCCATTTCCCTAGCGGGAACCCACGAGCAGTACTTC. The V gene is TRBV20-1, the J gene TRBJ2-7; 9 bases align to TRBD2. J lost 5 bases, V lost 6 bases, and 11 bases had no gene match. CDR1 and CDR2 (germline): DFQATT, SNEGSKA (reference sequence). The CDR3 totals 14 residues.

About this clonotype itself: The CDR3 does not end in the conserved phenylalanine or tryptophan, so this is likely a read error. It is unclear where the CDR3 begins or ends on the DNA, so no DNA is shown, and the CDR3 is as TCRdb lists it. The chain combines TRBV4-1 with TRBJ2-7; the D call of TRBD2 is as the table states it, not checked on the DNA. Inclusive of both ends, the CDR3 amounts to 13 amino acids. The germline V gene has CDR1 MGHRA and CDR2 YSYEKL. The CDR3 is CASSPGRWYERYI.

On this clonotype: The CDR3 carries no conserved terminal phenylalanine or tryptophan, so it likely arises from a read error. The CDR3 protein is CASSLHPPGTSRFNEQFI. DNA of the CDR3: TGTGCCAGCAGCTTACACCCCCCCGGGACTAGCAGGTTCAACGAGCAGTTCATC. The chain recombines TRBV11-3 with TRBJ2-1; 9 bases align to TRBD2. Per germline, CDR1 SGHNT and CDR2 YENEEA. This CDR3 has 18 amino acids. J gave up 10 bases and V 2 bases, and 18 bases lay outside the gene matches.

The chain employs TRBV12-3 or TRBV12-4 and TRBJ2-4; the D gene is possibly TRBD1 (5 bases). Trimming shortened V by 11 bases and J by 0 bases, and 26 bases separated the two germline ends. This CDR3 region has 18 residues. CDR3 in DNA: TGTGCCGGCGGTTTATGGGGTGGGGCGAACATAGCCAAAAACATTCAGTACTTC. Translating gives CAGGLWGGANIAKNIQYF.

Concerning this clonotype itself: The conserved closing phenylalanine or tryptophan is absent in this CDR3, likely reflecting a read error. It is unclear where the CDR3 begins or ends on the DNA, so no DNA is shown, and the CDR3 is as TCRdb lists it. The chain joins TRBV11-2 to TRBJ2-1; no check of the table's D call, TRBD2, against the DNA was made. Germline CDR1 SGHAT, CDR2 FQNNGV. The length of the CDR3 is 15 amino acids, counting both ends. The CDR3 is CASNPQREGMGEQFS.

Comments on this clonotype: The junction departs from germline at one end; a sequencing error may be responsible. The gene calls are TRBV6-2 or TRBV6-3 and TRBJ2-1; no clear D gene. Germline assignment: CDR1 MNHEY and CDR2 SVGEGT. The CDR3 covers 11 residues. In DNA, the CDR3 is TGTGCCTGCAGTTATCATGCCTCCTTGTTCTTC. This codes for CACSYHASLFF.

As regards this clonotype: Because it lacks the conserved phenylalanine or tryptophan at the end, this CDR3 is likely a read error. The genes are TRBV12-3 or TRBV12-4 and TRBJ2-1; D not resolved. The CDR3 is 15 amino acids. Trimming pared 7 bases from V and 1 base from J, leaving 14 bases between. The CDR3 DNA reads as TGTGCCAGCATCTTAGTGGGCGCGTCCTACAATGAGCAGTTCCTC. Translation: CASILVGASYNEQFL.

A remark on this clonotype: The junction departs from germline at one end; a sequencing error may be responsible. The rearrangement joins TRBV4-1 to TRBJ1-3, with D hard to call. The length of the CDR3 is 14 residues. Germline V gene data show CDR1 as MGHRA and CDR2 as YSYEKL. CDR3 region: CAISQSFTGNTIYF. The CDR3 DNA follows: TGCGCCATCAGCCAATCCTTCACTGGAAACACCATATATTTT.

As to this clonotype: The junction departs from the called germline gene at one end, perhaps through a read error. J is TRBJ2-5 and V is TRBV11-2; TRBD2 matches at 7 bases. This CDR3 region has 16 residues. Germline CDR1 and CDR2: SGHAT and FQNNGV. CDR3 protein: CASSQTPDGGKGTQYF. In DNA form, the CDR3 reads TGTGCGAGCAGCCAAACTCCTGACGGGGGGAAAGGGACCCAATACTTC.